This entry is about one T cell receptor (beta chain). This specimen comes from a study of blood T cell repertoires in COVID-19. The assay was immunoSEQ multiplex PCR, and TCRdb's table has in-frame clones only and misses some. The sample records 300,000 to 500,000 clones, around 90% being singletons. V lost 3 bases and J lost 2, with 14 bases in between. The germline gives CDR1 SNHLY, CDR2 FYNNEI. This CDR3 comprises 15 residues. The receptor's source is a middle-aged woman with acute COVID-19. The specimen was PBMCs or T cells enriched from blood (not recorded which). The rearrangement uses TRBV2 and TRBJ2-7; possible D gene TRBD2, 5 bases. The CDR3 spells CASSEATRVAYEQYF. In nucleotides, the CDR3 is TGTGCCAGCAGTGAGGCTACTAGAGTTGCCTACGAGCAGTACTTC.